This TCR beta chain stems from a study of blood T cell repertoires in COVID-19. Overall study: From the United States, Italy and Spain came samples of acute and convalescent COVID-19. T cells, B-cell-depleted T cells, or PBMCs supplied cDNA or gDNA.

This CDR3 contains 13 residues. V was shortened by 10 bases and J by 4 bases, with 14 bases between the two germline ends. Germline V gene lookup returns CDR1 ENHRY and CDR2 SYGVKD. The Seattle site enrolled patients during active infection and followed them longitudinally. TCRdb keeps only in-frame clones here, not all; method: immunoSEQ multiplex PCR. The profile shows about 210,000 clones, almost 85% of them singletons. The source of this sequence is a woman in her seventies with COVID-19, enrolled during active disease. Sequencing was done on a sample of peripheral blood. The chain couples TRBV10-3 to TRBJ1-5, with D tentatively TRBD1 (6 bases). CDR3 DNA sequence: TGTGCCACAGCTTCAGGGGTGAATCAGCCCCAGCATTTT. Its translation is CATASGVNQPQHF.